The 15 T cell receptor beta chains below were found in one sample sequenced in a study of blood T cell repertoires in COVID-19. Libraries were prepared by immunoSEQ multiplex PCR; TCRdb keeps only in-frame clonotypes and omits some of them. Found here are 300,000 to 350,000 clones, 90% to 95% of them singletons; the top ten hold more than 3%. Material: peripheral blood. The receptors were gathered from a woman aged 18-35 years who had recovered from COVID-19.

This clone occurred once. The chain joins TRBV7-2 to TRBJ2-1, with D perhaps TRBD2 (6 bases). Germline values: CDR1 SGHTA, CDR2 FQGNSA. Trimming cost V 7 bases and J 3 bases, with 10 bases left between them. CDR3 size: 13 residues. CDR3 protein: CASISGYYNEQFF. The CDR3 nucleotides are TGTGCCAGCATAAGCGGGTACTACAATGAGCAGTTCTTC.

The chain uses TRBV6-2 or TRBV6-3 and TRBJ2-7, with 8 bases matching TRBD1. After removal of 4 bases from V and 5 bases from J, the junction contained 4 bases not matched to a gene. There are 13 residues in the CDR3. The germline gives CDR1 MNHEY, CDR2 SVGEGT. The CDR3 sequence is CASSLQGGNEQYV. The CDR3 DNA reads TGTGCCAGCAGTTTACAGGGGGGCAACGAGCAGTACGTC.

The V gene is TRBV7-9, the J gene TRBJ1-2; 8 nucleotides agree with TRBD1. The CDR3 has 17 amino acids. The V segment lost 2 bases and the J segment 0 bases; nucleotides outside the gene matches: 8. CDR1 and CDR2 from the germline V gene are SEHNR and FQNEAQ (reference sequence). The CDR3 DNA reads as TGTGCCAGCAGCTTACCTCCGGGACAGGCCTCTAACTATGGCTACACCTTC. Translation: CASSLPPGQASNYGYTF.

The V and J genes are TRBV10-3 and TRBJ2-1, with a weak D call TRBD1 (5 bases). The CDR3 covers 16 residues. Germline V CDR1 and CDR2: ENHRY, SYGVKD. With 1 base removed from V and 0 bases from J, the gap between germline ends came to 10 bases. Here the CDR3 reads CAISEFGDSSYNEQFF. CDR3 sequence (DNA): TGTGCCATCAGTGAGTTCGGCGACAGCTCCTACAATGAGCAGTTCTTC.

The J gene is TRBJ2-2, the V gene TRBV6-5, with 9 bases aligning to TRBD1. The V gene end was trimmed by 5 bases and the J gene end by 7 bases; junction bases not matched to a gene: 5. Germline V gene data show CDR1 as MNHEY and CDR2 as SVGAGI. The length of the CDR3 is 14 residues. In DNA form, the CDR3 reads TGTGCCAGCAGTAGGACAGGGGTCATCGGGGAGCTGTTTTTT. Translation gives CASSRTGVIGELFF.

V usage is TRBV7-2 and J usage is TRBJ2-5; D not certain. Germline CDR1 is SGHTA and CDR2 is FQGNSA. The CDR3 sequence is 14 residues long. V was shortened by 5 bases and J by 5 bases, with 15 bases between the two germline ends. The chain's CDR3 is CASSNSPYGETQYF. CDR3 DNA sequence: TGTGCCAGCAGCAACTCCCCGTACGGGGAGACCCAGTACTTC.

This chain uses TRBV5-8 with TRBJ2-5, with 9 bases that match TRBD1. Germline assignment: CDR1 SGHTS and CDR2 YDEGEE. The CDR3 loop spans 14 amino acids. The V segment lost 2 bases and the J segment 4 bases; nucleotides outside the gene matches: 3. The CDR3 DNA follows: TGTGCCAGCAGCTTAGGACAGGGGCGAGAGACCCAGTACTTC. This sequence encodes CASSLGQGRETQYF.

The CDR3: CASSFGREGVGGYTF. CDR3 DNA sequence: TGTGCCAGCAGTTTCGGCAGGGAAGGGGTCGGTGGCTACACCTTC. The J gene is TRBJ1-2, the V gene TRBV27; a possible D gene is TRBD1 (5 bases). Germline CDR1 reads MNHEY; CDR2 reads SMNVEV (reference sequence). This CDR3 comprises 15 residues. Trimming took 3 bases from V and 7 from J, leaving 18 bases between them.

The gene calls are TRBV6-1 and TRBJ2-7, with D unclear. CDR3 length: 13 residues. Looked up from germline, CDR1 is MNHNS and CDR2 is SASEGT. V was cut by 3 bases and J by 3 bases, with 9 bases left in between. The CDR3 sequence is CASSETAVYEQYV. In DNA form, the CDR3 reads TGTGCCAGCAGTGAGACTGCTGTCTACGAGCAGTACGTC.

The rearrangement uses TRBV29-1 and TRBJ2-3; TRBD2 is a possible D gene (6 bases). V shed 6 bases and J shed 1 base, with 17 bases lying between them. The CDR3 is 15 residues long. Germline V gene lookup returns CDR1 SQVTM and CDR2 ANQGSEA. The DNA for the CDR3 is TGCAGCGTCCCCGGGGGTACAACAGGCACAGATACGCAGTATTTT. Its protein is CSVPGGTTGTDTQYF.

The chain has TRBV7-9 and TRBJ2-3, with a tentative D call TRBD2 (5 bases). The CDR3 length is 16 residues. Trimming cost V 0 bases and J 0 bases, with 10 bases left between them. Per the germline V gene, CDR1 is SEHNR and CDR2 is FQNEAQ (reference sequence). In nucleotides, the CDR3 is TGTGCCAGCAGCTTAGCGGGAGAGCTGAGCACAGATACGCAGTATTTT. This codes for CASSLAGELSTDTQYF.

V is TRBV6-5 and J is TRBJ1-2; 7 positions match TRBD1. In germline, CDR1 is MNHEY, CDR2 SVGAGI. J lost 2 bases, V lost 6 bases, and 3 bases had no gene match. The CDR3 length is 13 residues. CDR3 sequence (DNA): TGTGCCAGCAGGGCGACAGGGAACTATGGCTACACCTTC. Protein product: CASRATGNYGYTF.

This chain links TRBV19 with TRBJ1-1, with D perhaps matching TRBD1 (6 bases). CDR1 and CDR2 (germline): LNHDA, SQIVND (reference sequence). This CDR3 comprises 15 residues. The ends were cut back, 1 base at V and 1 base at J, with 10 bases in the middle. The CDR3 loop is CASSIATGQNTEAFF. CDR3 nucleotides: TGTGCCAGTAGTATAGCAACGGGACAGAACACTGAAGCTTTCTTT.

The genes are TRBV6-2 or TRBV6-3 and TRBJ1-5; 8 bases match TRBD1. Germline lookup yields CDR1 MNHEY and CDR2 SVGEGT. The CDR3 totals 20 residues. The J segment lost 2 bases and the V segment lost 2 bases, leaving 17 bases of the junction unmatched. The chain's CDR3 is CASSYTDGQGYVEGNQPQHF. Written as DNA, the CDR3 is TGTGCCAGCAGTTACACCGACGGACAGGGTTACGTTGAAGGCAATCAGCCCCAGCATTTT.

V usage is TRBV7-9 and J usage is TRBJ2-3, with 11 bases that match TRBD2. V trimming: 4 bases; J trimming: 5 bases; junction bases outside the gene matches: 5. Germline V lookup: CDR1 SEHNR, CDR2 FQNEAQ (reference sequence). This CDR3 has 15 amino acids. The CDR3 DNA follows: TGTGCCAGCAGCTCCGGACTAGCGGGTTTAGATACGCAGTATTTT. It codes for CASSSGLAGLDTQYF.